This T cell receptor (beta chain) stems from a study of Graves' ophthalmopathy and Graves' hyperthyroidism. This clonotype was seen repeatedly, ten times or more. Its cognate antigen is unknown. Amplified TCR beta CDR3 regions were obtained using RNA transcripts as template. RT-PCR with HTBI primers came first, then second-round multiplex PCR. TCRdb reanalysed the multiplex PCR reads using MiXCR and keeps one entry per CDR3 protein. The sample contains 900,000 to 1,200,000 distinct CDR3 sequences, 36% of which appear only once. The CDR3 length is 17 residues. Germline CDR1 LGHNA, CDR2 YSLEER. The V end was cut by 1 base, the J end by 4 bases, with 19 bases between. Study outcomes and limitations: The model's ophthalmopathy progression predictions had approximately 71% sensitivity and roughly 72% specificity.

The rearrangement joins TRBV4-3 to TRBJ2-5; D might be TRBD2 (7 bases). The source material was peripheral blood or thyroid tissue (not recorded which). This clonotype was sampled from an adult man with Graves' hyperthyroidism. The CDR3 DNA reads as TGCGCCAGCAGCCAAGGTTCGGGCGGGGGCAAAGGAGAGACCCAGTACTTC. This translates into CASSQGSGGGKGETQYF.